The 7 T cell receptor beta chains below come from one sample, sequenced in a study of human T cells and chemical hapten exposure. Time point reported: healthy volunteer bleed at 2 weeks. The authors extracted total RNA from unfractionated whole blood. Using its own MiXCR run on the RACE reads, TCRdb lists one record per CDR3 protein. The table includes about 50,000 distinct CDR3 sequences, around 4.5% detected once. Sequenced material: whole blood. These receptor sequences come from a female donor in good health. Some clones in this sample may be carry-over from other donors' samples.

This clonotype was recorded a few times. The CDR3 here is CAISESTSTDTQYF. The CDR3, as DNA: TGTGCCATCAGTGAGTCGACTAGCACAGATACGCAGTATTTT. This rearrangement joins TRBV10-3 to TRBJ2-3; D remains ambiguous. Trimming shortened V by 0 bases and J by 0 bases, and 4 bases separated the two germline ends. The V gene's germline CDR1 is ENHRY and CDR2 SYGVKD. The CDR3 totals 14 residues.

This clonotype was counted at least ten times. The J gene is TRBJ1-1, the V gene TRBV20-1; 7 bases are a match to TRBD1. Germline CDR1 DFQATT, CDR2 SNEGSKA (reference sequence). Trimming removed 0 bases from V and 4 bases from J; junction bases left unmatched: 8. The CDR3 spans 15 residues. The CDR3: CSARDYRGAGTEAFF. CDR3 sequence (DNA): TGCAGTGCTAGAGATTACAGGGGTGCGGGCACTGAAGCTTTCTTT.

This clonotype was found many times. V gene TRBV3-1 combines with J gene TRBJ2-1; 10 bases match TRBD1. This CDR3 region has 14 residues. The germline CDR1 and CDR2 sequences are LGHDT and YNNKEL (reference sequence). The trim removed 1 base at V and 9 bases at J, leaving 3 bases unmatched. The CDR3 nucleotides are TGTGCCAGCAGCCAAGGACAGGGGGCGGGTGAGCAGTTCTTC. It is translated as CASSQGQGAGEQFF.

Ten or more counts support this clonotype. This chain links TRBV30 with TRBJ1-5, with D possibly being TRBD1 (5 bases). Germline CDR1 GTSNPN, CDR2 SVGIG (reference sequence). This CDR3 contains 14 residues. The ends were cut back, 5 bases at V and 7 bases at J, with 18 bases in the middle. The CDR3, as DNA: TGTGCCTGGGCCCGGGACCCAGGTCAACAGCCCCAGCATTTT. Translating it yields CAWARDPGQQPQHF.

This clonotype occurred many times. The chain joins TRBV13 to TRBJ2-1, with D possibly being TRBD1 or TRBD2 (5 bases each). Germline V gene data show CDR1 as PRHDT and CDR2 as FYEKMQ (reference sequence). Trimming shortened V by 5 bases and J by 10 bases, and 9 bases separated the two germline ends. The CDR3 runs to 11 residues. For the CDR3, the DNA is TGTGCCAGCAGCCGGGGCCGAGAGCAGTTCTTC. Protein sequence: CASSRGREQFF.

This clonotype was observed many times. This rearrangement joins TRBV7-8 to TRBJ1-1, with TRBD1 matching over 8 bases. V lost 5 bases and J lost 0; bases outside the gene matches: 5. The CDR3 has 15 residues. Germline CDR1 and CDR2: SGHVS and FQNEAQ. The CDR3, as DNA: TGTGCCAGCAGCCTATCAGGGGGCCTGAACACTGAAGCTTTCTTT. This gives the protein CASSLSGGLNTEAFF.

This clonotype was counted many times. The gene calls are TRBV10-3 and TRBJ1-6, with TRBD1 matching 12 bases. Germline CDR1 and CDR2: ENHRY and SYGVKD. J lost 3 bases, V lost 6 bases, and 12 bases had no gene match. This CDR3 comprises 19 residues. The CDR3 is CAISNPGTGGAGYNSPLHF. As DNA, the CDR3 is TGTGCCATCAGCAACCCCGGGACAGGGGGCGCGGGCTATAATTCACCCCTCCACTTT.